Presented here are 26 T cell receptor beta chains from one specimen sequenced in a study of T cell responses to AZD1222 COVID-19 vaccine. Here immunoSEQ multiplex PCR was the method, and the copy in TCRdb shows in-frame clones only, minus some. The repertoire includes about 120,000 clones, approximately 84% of them detected once, and about 7.8% sits in the top ten. The material sequenced was peripheral blood, taken on day 0 of AZD1222 vaccination. The receptor source for this set is an adult in good health.

The rearrangement joins TRBV27 to TRBJ2-7, with 12 bases aligning to TRBD2. The germline CDR1 and CDR2 sequences are MNHEY and SMNVEV (reference sequence). V was clipped by 6 bases and J by 2 bases; unmatched bases: 5. This CDR3 has 15 residues. The CDR3 DNA reads TGTGCCAGCAGCCTTGGACTAGCGGGAACCTACGAGCAGTACTTC. Its protein product is CASSLGLAGTYEQYF.

This chain connects TRBV19 to TRBJ1-2; D remains ambiguous. The CDR3 has 13 amino acids. The V and J ends lost 0 bases and 6 bases respectively, with 8 bases between them. CDR1 and CDR2 (germline): LNHDA, SQIVND (reference sequence). The CDR3 spells CASSIDHLNGYTF. Written as DNA, the CDR3 is TGTGCCAGTAGTATAGATCATTTGAATGGCTACACCTTC.

V is TRBV25-1 and J is TRBJ2-7; 11 nucleotides agree with TRBD2. The V gene's germline CDR1 is MGHDK and CDR2 SYGVNS. After removal of 4 bases from V and 4 bases from J, the junction contained 3 bases not matched to a gene. The CDR3 loop spans 14 amino acids. The CDR3 loop is CASSVGTSGYEQYF. For the CDR3, the DNA is TGTGCCAGCAGTGTCGGGACTAGCGGTTACGAGCAGTACTTC.

The gene calls are TRBV16 and TRBJ1-3; perhaps TRBD1 as D (5 bases). Trimming stripped 0 bases from V and 0 bases from J, with 6 bases between. Germline V CDR1 and CDR2: KGHSY, FQNENV. This CDR3 spans 15 amino acids. The CDR3 loop is CASSQSGDSGNTIYF. CDR3 coding DNA: TGTGCCAGCAGCCAATCGGGGGACTCTGGAAACACCATATATTTT.

The table lists this clone with a few counts. The chain combines TRBV11-3 with TRBJ1-3; tentative D call: TRBD1 (5 bases). The CDR3 covers 15 residues. V was pared by 1 base and J by 2 bases, with 9 bases between. Germline CDR1 is SGHNT and CDR2 is YENEEA. In DNA form, the CDR3 reads TGTGCCAGCAGCTTAGCCTGGGGGACTGGAAACACCATATATTTT. This gives the protein CASSLAWGTGNTIYF.

V usage is TRBV5-5 and J usage is TRBJ2-7; 7 positions match TRBD1. Germline loops: CDR1 SGHKS, CDR2 YYEKEE (reference sequence). J gave up 6 bases and V 6 bases, and 15 bases lay outside the gene matches. The CDR3 is made up of 15 amino acids. The DNA of the CDR3 is TGTGCCAGCAACATCCAATTACAGGGGTTAACCGAGCAGTACTTC. This encodes CASNIQLQGLTEQYF.

In this sample, this clone turned up a few times. The chain uses TRBV29-1 and TRBJ1-1; D uncertain. CDR1 SQVTM and CDR2 ANQGSEA come from the germline V gene. V was cut by 4 bases and J by 5 bases, with 8 bases left in between. This CDR3 region has 11 residues. The CDR3 DNA is TGCAGCGTTGCCCACAAGACTGAAGCTTTCTTT. Protein: CSVAHKTEAFF.

V and J are TRBV6-2 or TRBV6-3 and TRBJ2-7, with 10 bases identical to TRBD2. Germline CDR1 is MNHEY and CDR2 is SVGEGT. CDR3 size: 18 residues. V gave up 2 bases and J gave up 3 bases; unmatched junction bases: 13. CDR3 nucleotide sequence: TGTGCCAGCAGTTACGTCAGCGGGAGGGCCATATCTCGCTACGAGCAGTACTTC. Residues: CASSYVSGRAISRYEQYF.

The chain combines TRBV7-2 with TRBJ1-5; 7 bases are shared with TRBD1. J gave up 0 bases and V 0 bases, and 8 bases lay outside the gene matches. Germline assignment: CDR1 SGHTA and CDR2 FQGNSA. The CDR3 is 18 residues long. The CDR3 region has the DNA TGTGCCAGCAGCTTAGCGTGGGGACAGTCTTATAGCAATCAGCCCCAGCATTTT. Amino acid sequence: CASSLAWGQSYSNQPQHF.

This chain joins TRBV6-5 and TRBJ1-1; possibly TRBD1 for D (5 bases). In germline, CDR1 is MNHEY, CDR2 SVGAGI. CDR3 length: 16 residues. V was cut by 2 bases and J by 4 bases, with 17 bases left in between. In DNA, the CDR3 is TGTGCCAGCAGTTACATCGGCAGGCTCGGGGGCACTGAAGCTTTCTTT. Amino acids: CASSYIGRLGGTEAFF.

The rearrangement uses TRBV12-5 and TRBJ1-5; D call uncertain. This CDR3 has 12 residues. Trimming removed 1 base from V and 3 bases from J, with 1 base in between. Germline V lookup: CDR1 LGHNT, CDR2 FRNRAP. CDR3 residues: CASGLDNQPQHF. CDR3 bases: TGTGCTAGTGGTTTGGACAATCAGCCCCAGCATTTT.

CDR3 sequence: CASSQGRGAGEAFF. CDR3 nucleotide sequence: TGTGCCAGCAGCCAAGGTCGGGGGGCAGGTGAAGCTTTCTTT. V usage is TRBV3-1 (or the pseudogene TRBV3-2) and J usage is TRBJ1-1, with D possibly being TRBD1 (6 bases). This CDR3 region has 14 residues. Germline V gene data show CDR1 as LGHDT and CDR2 as YNNKEL (reference sequence). Between the trimmed V and J ends, which lost 1 base and 7 bases, there was a span of 13 bases.

This chain joins TRBV6-6 and TRBJ1-1; D is unclear. Trimming left V 5 bases short and J 1 base short, with 11 bases between. Per germline, CDR1 MNHNY and CDR2 SVGAGI (reference sequence). The CDR3 covers 14 residues. In nucleotides, the CDR3 is TGTGCCAGCAGTCCGCGGGTTGGGAACACTGAAGCTTTCTTT. It yields the protein CASSPRVGNTEAFF.

This sequence joins TRBV5-8 and TRBJ1-4, with D unclear. The germline V and J ends were trimmed by 0 bases and 9 bases, with 3 bases remaining between them. The V gene's germline CDR1 is SGHTS and CDR2 YDEGEE. The CDR3 is made up of 11 amino acids. The CDR3 reads CASSLGKKLFF. The CDR3 DNA follows: TGTGCCAGCAGCTTGGGGAAAAAACTGTTTTTT. Complete variable domain (other parts from reference TRBV5-8 and TRBJ1-4): EAGVTQSPTHLIKTRGQQATLRCSPISGHTSVYWYQQALGLGLQFLLWYDEGEERNRGNFPPRFSGRQFPNYSSELNVNALELEDSALYLCASSLGKKLFFGSGTQLSVL.

This chain connects TRBV29-1 to TRBJ1-4, with 7 bases lining up with TRBD1. The CDR3 runs to 14 residues. Trimming cost V 1 base and J 6 bases; bases outside gene matches: 5. Germline CDR1 reads SQVTM; CDR2 reads ANQGSEA. As DNA, the CDR3 is TGCAGCGTTGAAGGGACAGGCGATTATGAAAAACTGTTTTTT. Its translation is CSVEGTGDYEKLFF.

The gene calls are TRBV7-9 and TRBJ2-3; TRBD2 matches 9 bases. The CDR3 covers 16 residues. Per the germline V gene, CDR1 is SEHNR and CDR2 is FQNEAQ (reference sequence). V was clipped by 5 bases and J by 6 bases; unmatched bases: 12. CDR3 loop: CASSPPSAGGLDTQYF. The CDR3 nucleotides are TGTGCCAGCAGCCCCCCGTCTGCGGGGGGGCTGGATACGCAGTATTTT.

The V gene is TRBV28, the J gene TRBJ2-7, with unresolved D. Trimming left V 2 bases short and J 3 bases short, with 5 bases between. From germline, CDR1 is MDHEN and CDR2 SYDVKM. This CDR3 is 12 amino acids long. Here the CDR3 reads CASSLMGYEQYF. The DNA for the CDR3 is TGTGCCAGCAGTTTAATGGGCTACGAGCAGTACTTC.

The CDR3 is CASGREGSNEQFF. The CDR3 DNA is TGTGCCAGTGGGCGGGAGGGGAGCAATGAGCAGTTCTTC. This chain links TRBV27 with TRBJ2-1; 9 bases fit TRBD2. Germline loops: CDR1 MNHEY, CDR2 SMNVEV (reference sequence). The CDR3 consists of 13 residues. Losses at the gene ends were 9 bases for V and 6 bases for J; bases not matched to a gene: 6.

About this clone: Mismatch with germline at one junction end may stem from a read error. This chain connects TRBV28 to TRBJ1-2; a weak D match, TRBD1 (6 bases). Germline-derived CDR1 and CDR2 are MDHEN and SYDVKM. The length of the CDR3 is 14 residues. CDR3 DNA: TGTGCCACCAGTGGGGCAGGGGTTAACTATGGCTACACCTTC. Its translation: CATSGAGVNYGYTF.

The rearrangement uses TRBV7-9 and TRBJ2-1; D gene uncertain. Trimming took 5 bases from V and 4 from J, leaving 15 bases between them. The CDR3 runs to 15 residues. CDR1 is SEHNR, CDR2 FQNEAQ, per germline (reference sequence). The DNA for the CDR3 is TGTGCCAGCAGCCTAACGCAGCCCCCTTACAATGAGCAGTTCTTC. Its protein is CASSLTQPPYNEQFF.

The chain couples TRBV7-9 to TRBJ2-3; the D gene is possibly TRBD2 (7 bases). With 5 bases removed from V and 4 bases from J, the gap between germline ends came to 25 bases. Germline V gives CDR1 SEHNR, CDR2 FQNEAQ (reference sequence). There are 18 residues in the CDR3. The CDR3 sequence: CASSPRLGEGGKPDTQYF. The CDR3 nucleotides are TGTGCCAGCAGCCCCCGACTCGGGGAGGGGGGGAAACCAGATACGCAGTATTTT.

V and J are TRBV19 and TRBJ1-1, with 8 bases that match TRBD1. CDR3 length: 15 residues. Germline lookup yields CDR1 LNHDA and CDR2 SQIVND (reference sequence). V trimming: 5 bases; J trimming: 4 bases; junction bases outside the gene matches: 9. The CDR3 region has the DNA TGTGCCAGTAGTTTCCCCCGGACAGGGACCACTGAAGCTTTCTTT. Amino acid sequence: CASSFPRTGTTEAFF. The full variable domain, in which reference TRBV19 and TRBJ1-1 provide the parts outside the CDR3, is DGGITQSPKYLFRKEGQNVTLSCEQNLNHDAMYWYRQDPGQGLRLIYYSQIVNDFQKGDIAEGYSVSREKKESFPLTVTSAQKNPTAFYLCASSFPRTGTTEAFFGQGTRLTVV.

This clone came up a few times. Here the CDR3 reads CASAGRPGPNYGYTF. DNA of the CDR3: TGTGCCAGCGCCGGGAGGCCTGGACCAAACTATGGCTACACCTTC. This rearrangement joins TRBV27 to TRBJ1-2; no firm D call. The CDR3 has 15 residues. The V end lost 8 bases, the J end lost 2 bases, and 18 bases lay between the germline ends. From germline, CDR1 is MNHEY and CDR2 SMNVEV (reference sequence).

The chain uses TRBV9 and TRBJ2-3; no firm D call. The CDR3 has 15 amino acids. V lost 0 bases and J lost 0, with 8 bases in between. The germline V gene encodes CDR1 SGDLS and CDR2 YYNGEE. The CDR3, as DNA: TGTGCCAGCAGCGTAGGCCTGGATAGCACAGATACGCAGTATTTT. Translation gives CASSVGLDSTDTQYF.

The rearrangement links TRBV19 to TRBJ2-7; D is tentatively TRBD1 or TRBD2 (5 bases each). The CDR3 totals 17 residues. The germline V and J ends were trimmed by 8 bases and 4 bases, with 27 bases remaining between them. Germline values: CDR1 LNHDA, CDR2 SQIVND (reference sequence). CDR3 DNA sequence: TGTGCCAGTCAAAGGGCCCGAAGTTTCGGGACGGCATACGAGCAGTACTTC. Its translation is CASQRARSFGTAYEQYF.

The rearrangement joins TRBV6-5 to TRBJ2-1; perhaps D is TRBD1 or TRBD2 (5 bases each). In germline, CDR1 is MNHEY, CDR2 SVGAGI. This CDR3 is built from 14 residues. V lost 6 bases, J lost 4 bases, and 13 bases lay in between. The CDR3 DNA follows: TGTGCCAGCAGCCTCCGGGGACCATACAATGAGCAGTTCTTC. Translated, it gives CASSLRGPYNEQFF.